The sequence of this T cell receptor (beta chain) was determined in a study of T-cell reconstitution after alpha-beta-depleted transplantation in children. The CDR3 consists of 14 residues. The germline V gene encodes CDR1 SGHTA and CDR2 FQGNSA. V was shortened by 0 bases and J by 4 bases, with 6 bases between the two germline ends. Library preparation (for TCRbeta) was performed with unique molecular identifiers. TCRdb itself ran the PCR reads through MiXCR, one entry per CDR3 protein. This table has about 610,000 distinct CDR3 sequences, 8% to 11% appearing once. This clonotype was detected many times.

This rearrangement joins TRBV7-2 to TRBJ2-2; D uncertain. This receptor was identified in a human donor who donated a stem cell graft to a child with acute myeloid leukemia. The starting material was PBMCs from the stem cell graft donor, obtained from the stem cell graft. The CDR3 loop reads CASSLAVFTGELFF. Here the CDR3 DNA reads TGTGCCAGCAGCTTAGCGGTCTTCACCGGGGAGCTGTTTTTT.